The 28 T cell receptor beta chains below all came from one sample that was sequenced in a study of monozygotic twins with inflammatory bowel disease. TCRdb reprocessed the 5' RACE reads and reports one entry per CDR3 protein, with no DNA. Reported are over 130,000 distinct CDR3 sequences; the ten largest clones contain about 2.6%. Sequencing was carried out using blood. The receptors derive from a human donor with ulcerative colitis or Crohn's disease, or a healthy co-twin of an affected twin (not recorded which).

CDR3 loop: CASSLAPGVRETYEQYF. V is TRBV7-9 and J is TRBJ2-7; the TCRdb call, TRBD1, lacks DNA for checking. CDR3 length: 17 residues. Germline V gene lookup returns CDR1 SEHNR and CDR2 FQNEAQ (reference sequence). The complete variable domain, with remaining parts taken from reference TRBV7-9 and TRBJ2-7, reads DTGVSQNPRHKITKRGQNVTFRCDPISEHNRLYWYRQTLGQGPEFLTYFQNEAQLEKSRLLSDRFSAERPKGSFSTLEIQRTEQGDSAMYLCASSLAPGVRETYEQYFGPGTRLTVT.

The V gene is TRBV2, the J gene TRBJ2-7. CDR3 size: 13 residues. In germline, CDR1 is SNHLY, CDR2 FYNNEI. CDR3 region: CASRKTVTYEQYF.

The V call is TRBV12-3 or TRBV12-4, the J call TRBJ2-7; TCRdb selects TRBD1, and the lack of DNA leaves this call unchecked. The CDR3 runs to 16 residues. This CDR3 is CASSLAVGQGKREQYF.

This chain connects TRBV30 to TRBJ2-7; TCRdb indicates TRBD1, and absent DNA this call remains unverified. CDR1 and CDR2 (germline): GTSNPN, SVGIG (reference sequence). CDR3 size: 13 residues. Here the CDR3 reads CAWSGTGGYEQYF.

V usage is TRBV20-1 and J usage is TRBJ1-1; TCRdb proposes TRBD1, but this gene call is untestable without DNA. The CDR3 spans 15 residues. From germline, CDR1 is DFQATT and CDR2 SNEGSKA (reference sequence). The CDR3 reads CSARARGQRNTEAFF.

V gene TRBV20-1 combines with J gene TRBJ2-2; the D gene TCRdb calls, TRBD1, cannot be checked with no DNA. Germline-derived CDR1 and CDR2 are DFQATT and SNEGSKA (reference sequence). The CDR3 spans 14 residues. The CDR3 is CSARDSGSTGELFF.

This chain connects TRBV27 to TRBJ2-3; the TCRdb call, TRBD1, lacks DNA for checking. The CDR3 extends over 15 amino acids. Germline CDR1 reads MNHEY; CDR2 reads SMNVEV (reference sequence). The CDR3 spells CASCYGGPRTDTQYF.

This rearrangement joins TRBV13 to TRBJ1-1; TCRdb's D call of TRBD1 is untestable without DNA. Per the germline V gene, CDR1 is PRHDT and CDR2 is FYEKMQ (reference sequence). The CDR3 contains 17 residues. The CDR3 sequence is CASSLGSQGWRNTEAFF.

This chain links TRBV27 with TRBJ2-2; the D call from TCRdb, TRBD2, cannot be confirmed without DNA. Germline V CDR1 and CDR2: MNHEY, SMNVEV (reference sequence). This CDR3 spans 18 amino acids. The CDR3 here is CASSLWASGGKNTGELFF.

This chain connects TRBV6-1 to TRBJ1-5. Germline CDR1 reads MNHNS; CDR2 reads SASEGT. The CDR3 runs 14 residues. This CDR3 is CASRLGRRSEPQHF.

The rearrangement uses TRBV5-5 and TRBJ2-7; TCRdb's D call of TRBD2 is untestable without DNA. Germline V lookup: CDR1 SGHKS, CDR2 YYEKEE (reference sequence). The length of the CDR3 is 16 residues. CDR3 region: CASSAILAGLSYEQYF.

The chain's CDR3 is CASSYGASYEQYF. The chain joins TRBV6-5 to TRBJ2-7; the D gene TCRdb calls, TRBD1, cannot be checked with no DNA. CDR1 and CDR2 (germline): MNHEY, SVGAGI. The CDR3 is 13 residues long.

CDR3 region: CAIMDLISYEQYF. The rearrangement joins TRBV10-3 to TRBJ2-7. Germline V gives CDR1 ENHRY, CDR2 SYGVKD. The CDR3 is made up of 13 amino acids.

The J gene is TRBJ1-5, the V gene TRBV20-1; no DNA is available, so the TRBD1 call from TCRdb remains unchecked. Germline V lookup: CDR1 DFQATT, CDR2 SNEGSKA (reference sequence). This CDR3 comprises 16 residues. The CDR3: CSARVRTRILGVPQHF.

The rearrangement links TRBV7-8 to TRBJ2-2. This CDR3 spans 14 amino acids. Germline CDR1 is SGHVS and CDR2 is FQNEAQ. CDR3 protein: CASSLVTGSGELFF.

The CDR3 loop is CSASSPSAGEGFKFF. The chain is built from TRBV20-1 and TRBJ2-1; absent DNA, TCRdb's TRBD2 call cannot be checked. The CDR3 has 15 residues. Germline loops: CDR1 DFQATT, CDR2 SNEGSKA (reference sequence).

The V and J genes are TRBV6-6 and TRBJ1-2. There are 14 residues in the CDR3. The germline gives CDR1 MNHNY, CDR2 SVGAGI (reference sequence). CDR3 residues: CASSYGLGIYGYTF.

The chain's CDR3 is CASSLQGRTYEQYF. This chain joins TRBV7-2 and TRBJ2-7; TCRdb proposes TRBD1, but this gene call is untestable without DNA. The CDR3 is 14 amino acids. The germline gives CDR1 SGHTA, CDR2 FQGNSA.

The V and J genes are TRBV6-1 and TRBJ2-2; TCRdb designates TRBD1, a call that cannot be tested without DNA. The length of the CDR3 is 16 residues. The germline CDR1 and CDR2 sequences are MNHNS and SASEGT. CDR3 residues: CASRSTGAGHTGELFF.

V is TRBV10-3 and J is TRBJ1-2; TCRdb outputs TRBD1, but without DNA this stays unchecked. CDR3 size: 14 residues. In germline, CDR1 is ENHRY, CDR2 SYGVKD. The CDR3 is CATRGTGGSYGYTF.

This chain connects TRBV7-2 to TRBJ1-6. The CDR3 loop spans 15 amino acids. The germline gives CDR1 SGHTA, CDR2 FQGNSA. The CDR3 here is CASSLVVSGPGPLHF.

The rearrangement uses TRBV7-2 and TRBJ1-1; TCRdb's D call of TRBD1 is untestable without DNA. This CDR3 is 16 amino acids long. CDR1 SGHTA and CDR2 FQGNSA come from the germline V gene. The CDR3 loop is CASSFLGQGAWTEAFF.

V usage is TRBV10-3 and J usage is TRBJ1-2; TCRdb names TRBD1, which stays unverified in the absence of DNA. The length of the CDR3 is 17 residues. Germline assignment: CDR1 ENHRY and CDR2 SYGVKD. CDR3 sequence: CAISAVPTTRTNYGYTF.

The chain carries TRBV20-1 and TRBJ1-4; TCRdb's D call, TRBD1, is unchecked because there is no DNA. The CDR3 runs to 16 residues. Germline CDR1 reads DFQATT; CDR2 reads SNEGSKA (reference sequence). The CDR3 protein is CSARDFVTGRNEKLFF.

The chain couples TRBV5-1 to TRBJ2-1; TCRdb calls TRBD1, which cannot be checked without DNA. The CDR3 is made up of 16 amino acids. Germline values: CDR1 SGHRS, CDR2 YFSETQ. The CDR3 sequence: CASQGSGGNSYNEQFF.

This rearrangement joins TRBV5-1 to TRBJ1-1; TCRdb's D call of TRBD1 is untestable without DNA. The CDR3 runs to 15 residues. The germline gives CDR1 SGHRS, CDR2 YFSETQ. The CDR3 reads CASSLTGTGNTEAFF.

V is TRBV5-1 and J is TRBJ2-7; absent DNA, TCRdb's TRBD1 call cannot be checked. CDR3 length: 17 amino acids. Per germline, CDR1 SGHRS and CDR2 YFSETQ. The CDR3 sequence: CASSQIPTGTGKNEQYF.

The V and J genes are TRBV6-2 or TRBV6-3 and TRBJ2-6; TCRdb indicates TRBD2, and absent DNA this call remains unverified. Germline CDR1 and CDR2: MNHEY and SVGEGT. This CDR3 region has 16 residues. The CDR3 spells CASSPGLFSGANVLTF.